This is a list of T cell receptor beta chains from one sample in a study of beta chain features in type 1 diabetes. TCRdb's table, derived via immunoSEQ multiplex PCR, lists solely in-frame clones and lacks some. The sample yields 250,000 to 350,000 clones, approximately 15% seen once. Sequencing used naive CD4+ T cells from blood. These receptors all come from a man younger than 35 with type 1 diabetes. The CDR3 runs from the conserved cysteine through the conserved F or W. Fields, in order: D gene, J gene, V gene, clone size, CDR3 DNA, CDR3 protein. D genes are given only for firm matches. Rows give clone size only sometimes, using once, few, many, or a class for an expanded clone.

>-|TRBJ2-7|TRBV15|many
TGTGCCACCAGCAGAGATCCGGGAACCTCCTACGAGCAGTACTTC
CATSRDPGTSYEQYF
>TRBD2|TRBJ2-7|TRBV28|few
TGTGCCAGCAGTGACAGCGGGAGCCCCTACGAGCAGTACTTC
CASSDSGSPYEQYF
>TRBD2|TRBJ2-1|TRBV28|-
TGTGCCAGCAGGCTTGGGACTATCTACGAAAGGCAGTTCTTC
CASRLGTIYERQFF
>-|TRBJ2-7|TRBV5-1|-
TGCGCCAGCAGCTTGGCCGGGTTCGGGACAACGTACTTC
CASSLAGFGTTYF
>-|TRBJ2-7|TRBV5-1|few
TGCGCCAGCAGCTCGGACAATTCATACGAGCAGTACTTC
CASSSDNSYEQYF
>TRBD1|TRBJ1-1|TRBV30|-
TGTGCCTGGGGCGTCCAGGGGGTGGGAGAAGCTTTCTTT
CAWGVQGVGEAFF
>-|TRBJ2-7|TRBV11-2|few
TGTGCCAGCAGCTCCCGGATTCGACAGTCTCAGGGGGGGCAGTACTTC
CASSSRIRQSQGGQYF
>-|TRBJ1-1|TRBV5-1|few
TGCGCCAGCAGCTTGGGTGGAGATTCTGAAGCTTTCTTT
CASSLGGDSEAFF
>TRBD2|TRBJ2-5|TRBV7-2|-
TGTGCCAGCAGCTTTAGACTAGCGGGGAGACAAGAGACCCAGTACTTC
CASSFRLAGRQETQYF
>TRBD1|TRBJ2-5|TRBV30|-
TGTGCCTGGAGTGGGACAGGGAGCTCATGGACCCAGTACTTC
CAWSGTGSSWTQYF
>TRBD2|TRBJ2-7|TRBV7-9|-
TGTGCCAGCGCAGACCTACTAGCGGGGCGGAACTACGAGCAGTACTTC
CASADLLAGRNYEQYF
>-|TRBJ2-6|TRBV11-2|few
TGTGCCAGCAGCTTAGGAGGGCCGGACCCCACGGGGGCCAACGTCCTGACTTTC
CASSLGGPDPTGANVLTF
>-|TRBJ2-7|TRBV7-2|-
TGTGCCAGCAGCTTAGTTGGCGGTTACGAGCAGTACTTC
CASSLVGGYEQYF
>-|TRBJ1-6|TRBV28|-
TGTGCGGGAGGTAGTTCACCCCTCCACTTT
CAGGSSPLHF
>-|TRBJ2-7|TRBV2|few
TGTGCCAGCAGCGAAATGGGAGTAGCGCGATCCTACGAGCAGTACTTC
CASSEMGVARSYEQYF
>-|TRBJ1-3|TRBV7-9|-
TGTGCCAGCAGCGATCCAGGGTCGGGAAACACCATATATTTT
CASSDPGSGNTIYF
>TRBD2|TRBJ2-1|TRBV28|-
TGTGCCAGCAGTTCGAGCGGGATCTACAATGAGCAGTTCTTC
CASSSSGIYNEQFF
>TRBD2|TRBJ2-7|TRBV5-1|-
TGCGCCAGCAGCCCCGGGACTAGGGAATTCCTCGAGCAGTACTTC
CASSPGTREFLEQYF
>-|TRBJ2-3|TRBV4-1|-
TGCGCCAGCAGCCAAGTTCCGGGAGCCCGCCCAGATACGCAGTATTTT
CASSQVPGARPDTQYF
>TRBD2|TRBJ2-5|TRBV27|-
TGTGCCAGCAGTTACCGGGGAGGGGAGCAGTACTTC
CASSYRGGEQYF
>-|TRBJ2-1|TRBV7-9|-
TGTGCCAGCAGCTTAGATACTGACAATGAGCAGTTCTTC
CASSLDTDNEQFF
>-|TRBJ2-7|TRBV27|few
TGTGCCAGCAGTGTCAGGTCCGGACTCAATTCCTACGAGCAGTACTTC
CASSVRSGLNSYEQYF
>-|TRBJ2-7|TRBV6-5|-
TGTGCCAGCAGTTACGCCTGGGAGAGCAACGAGCAGTACTTC
CASSYAWESNEQYF
>-|TRBJ1-1|TRBV7-9|-
TGTGCCAGCAGCAGAAACGCAGGCGTCCCGAACACTGAAGCTTTCTTT
CASSRNAGVPNTEAFF
>-|TRBJ2-5|TRBV14|few
TGTGCCAGCAGCCGTCTCGGGGGGCGGAAAGAGACCCAGTACTTC
CASSRLGGRKETQYF
>-|TRBJ1-1|TRBV28|few
TGTGCCAGCGCTCTCCAGGGATTCGGCACTGAAGCTTTCTTT
CASALQGFGTEAFF
>-|TRBJ2-1|TRBV7-2|-
TGTGCCAGCAGCTTACGGGGGTCGGGTTACAATGAGCAGTTCTTC
CASSLRGSGYNEQFF
>-|TRBJ2-5|TRBV20-1|-
TGTAGTGCTAGATCGGGGGAGACCCAGTACTTC
CSARSGETQYF
>-|TRBJ2-7|TRBV28|few
TGTGCCAGCACTACAACAGGATCCTTAAGCTCCTACGAGCAGTACTTC
CASTTTGSLSSYEQYF
>TRBD1|TRBJ2-2|TRBV5-1|few
TGCGCCAGCAGCAGGGGCCGGGACAGCTTCACCGGGGAGCTGTTTTTT
CASSRGRDSFTGELFF
>TRBD1|TRBJ1-5|TRBV7-8|-
TGTGCCAGCAGCCCCGGACAGGGAGGACAGCCCCAGCATTTT
CASSPGQGGQPQHF
>-|TRBJ2-3|TRBV4-1|-
TGCGCCAGCAGCCCTACACCTGGGGGCGGAAGCACAGATACGCAGTATTTT
CASSPTPGGGSTDTQYF
>-|TRBJ2-3|TRBV30|few
TGTGCCTGGAAAGAGGAGCGGTACAAGAACACAGATACGCAGTATTTT
CAWKEERYKNTDTQYF
>TRBD1|TRBJ1-2|TRBV13|-
TGTGCCAGCAGGCCCCGGGACAGCCCCCGCAATGGCTACACCTTC
CASRPRDSPRNGYTF
>-|TRBJ1-4|TRBV11-2|-
TGTGCCAGCAGCCGGACTTGGACAGCAACTAATGAAAAACTGTTTTTT
CASSRTWTATNEKLFF
>-|TRBJ1-2|TRBV28|-
TGTGCCATCTCCGAACCTCCGGGTGGTGGCTACACCTTC
CAISEPPGGGYTF
>-|TRBJ1-4|TRBV29-1|-
TGCAGCGTTGGCACAGTCGAAAAACTGTTTTTT
CSVGTVEKLFF
>TRBD2|TRBJ2-5|TRBV9|-
TGTGCCAGCAGCGTAGGACTAGCGGGCGTAGAGACCCAGTACTTC
CASSVGLAGVETQYF
>-|TRBJ2-1|TRBV2|few
TGTGCCAGCAGTGATGGAGGGCTAGAAACCAATGAGCAGTTCTTC
CASSDGGLETNEQFF
>-|TRBJ2-3|TRBV5-1|-
TGCGCCAGCAGCTTGATAAGCACAGATACGCAGTATTTT
CASSLISTDTQYF
>-|TRBJ2-7|TRBV28|few
TGTGCCAGCAGTCCTCGGGGTCGGAACGAGCAGTACTTC
CASSPRGRNEQYF